Sequencing of this T cell receptor beta chain was carried out in a study of T cells in localized non-small cell lung cancer. The CDR3 is made up of 14 amino acids. Germline CDR1 and CDR2: MDHEN and SYDVKM. V lost 7 bases to trimming and J lost 4 bases, with 14 bases between them. Points on this clone: Antigen unknown.

Study findings and constraints: Of the tissues analyzed, uninvolved adjacent lung showed maximal T cell clonality, greater than tumor.

Assay used: immunoSEQ multiplex PCR; TCRdb lists only in-frame clones, some missing. This repertoire shows around 20,000 clones, 91% found once; its top ten account for less than 3%. The chain joins TRBV28 to TRBJ1-5, with D maybe TRBD1 (5 bases). This clonotype was sampled from a woman aged 35 to 69 with stage I lung adenocarcinoma. The sequencing here drew on peripheral blood, taken before any cancer treatment. CDR3 in DNA: TGTGCCAGCAAGGAAGGGGTGGTAAATCAGCCCCAGCATTTT. It specifies CASKEGVVNQPQHF.